The present T cell receptor beta chain was sequenced within a study of identifying expanded T cells in peripheral blood. The protocol was immunoSEQ multiplex PCR, while the TCRdb copy is restricted to in-frame clones and leaves out a portion. The data hold tens of thousands of clones, with 88% observed a single time. Comment on this clone: Its cognate antigen is unknown.

Overall study results and limits: Approximately two-week clone count variance significantly increased as total template count grew.

CDR1 SGHRS and CDR2 YFSETQ come from the germline V gene. The junction had 10 bases not matched to a gene; V was cut back by 4 bases and J by 4 bases. CDR3 length: 16 residues. The V gene is TRBV5-1, the J gene TRBJ2-2, with 7 bases aligning to TRBD1. Material for sequencing was blood. The receptor was isolated from a person between 18 and 75 years old in good health. The CDR3 sequence: CASSLDGQVSTGELFF. CDR3 DNA: TGCGCCAGCAGCCTAGATGGACAGGTCAGCACCGGGGAGCTGTTTTTT.